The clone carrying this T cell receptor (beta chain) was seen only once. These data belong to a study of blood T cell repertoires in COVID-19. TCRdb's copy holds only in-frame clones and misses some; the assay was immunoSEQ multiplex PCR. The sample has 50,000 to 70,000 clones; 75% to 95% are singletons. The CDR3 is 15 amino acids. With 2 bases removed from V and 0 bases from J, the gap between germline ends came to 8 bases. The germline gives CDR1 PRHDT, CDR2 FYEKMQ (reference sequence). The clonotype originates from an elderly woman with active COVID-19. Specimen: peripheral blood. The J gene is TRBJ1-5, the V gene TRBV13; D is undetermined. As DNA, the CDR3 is TGTGCCAGCAGCTTAAAGGGAGATAGCAATCAGCCCCAGCATTTT. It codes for CASSLKGDSNQPQHF.